Listed here are 32 T cell receptor beta chains from one sample, sequenced in a study of cytomegalovirus exposure and HLA in healthy donors. Researchers ran the PCR with 60 Vbeta and 13 Jbeta primers. TCRdb's table, derived via immunoSEQ multiplex PCR, lists solely in-frame clones and lacks some. The sample has some 110,000 clones, roughly 79% seen once. Specimen: PBMCs. The source is a man in his fifties or sixties in good health and CMV-seropositive.

V is TRBV10-3 and J is TRBJ2-5; possibly TRBD1 for D (6 bases). The DNA end is a closer match to TRBJ2-7, so the J assignment may be wrong. The CDR3 length is 14 residues. Per the germline V gene, CDR1 is ENHRY and CDR2 is SYGVKD. In nucleotides, the CDR3 is TGTGCCATCAGTGAGTGGGGACAATCCTACGAGCAGTACTTC. Translating gives CAISEWGQSYEQYF.

The chain recombines TRBV7-9 with TRBJ1-5; D is perhaps TRBD1 (6 bases). The CDR3 length is 15 residues. The V end lost 1 base, the J end lost 2 bases, and 9 bases lay between the germline ends. The V gene's germline CDR1 is SEHNR and CDR2 FQNEAQ (reference sequence). The CDR3 protein is CASSLGGGGNQPQHF. The CDR3 nucleotides read TGTGCCAGCAGCTTAGGAGGGGGGGGCAATCAGCCCCAGCATTTT.

V gene TRBV10-3 combines with J gene TRBJ2-5; 8 nucleotides line up with TRBD2. Unmatched junction bases numbered 9, after V lost 8 bases and J lost 4 bases. The CDR3 totals 14 residues. Germline lookup yields CDR1 ENHRY and CDR2 SYGVKD. The CDR3: CAIGGGQRGETQYF. CDR3 sequence (DNA): TGTGCCATCGGCGGGGGGCAACGCGGAGAGACCCAGTACTTC.

The genes are TRBV11-2 and TRBJ1-1; D is possibly TRBD1 (6 bases). This CDR3 spans 15 amino acids. From germline, CDR1 is SGHAT and CDR2 FQNNGV. Trimming cost V 5 bases and J 7 bases, with 20 bases left between them. The DNA of the CDR3 is TGTGCCAGCAGCCTAGTCCTCCAGGGACAACGTGAAGCTTTCTTT. Translating it yields CASSLVLQGQREAFF.

V usage is TRBV7-2 and J usage is TRBJ1-5; 10 nucleotides line up with TRBD1. From germline, CDR1 is SGHTA and CDR2 FQGNSA. The junction had 6 bases not matched to a gene; V was cut back by 1 base and J by 6 bases. The CDR3 runs 16 residues. CDR3 sequence: CASSLVGTGAVQPQHF. CDR3 DNA sequence: TGTGCCAGCAGCTTAGTAGGGACAGGGGCGGTTCAGCCCCAGCATTTT.

This chain uses TRBV7-2 with TRBJ1-5; unclear D gene. CDR3 size: 15 residues. Germline CDR1 and CDR2: SGHTA and FQGNSA. Trimming took 2 bases from V and 4 from J, leaving 12 bases between them. The CDR3 coding sequence is TGTGCCAGCAGCTTATCGGTGGCGGGAAATCAGCCCCAGCATTTT. Its translation: CASSLSVAGNQPQHF.

The chain couples TRBV7-6 to TRBJ2-7; 7 bases map to TRBD2. V trimming: 3 bases; J trimming: 4 bases; junction bases outside the gene matches: 12. The length of the CDR3 is 16 residues. The germline CDR1 and CDR2 sequences are SGHVS and FNYEAQ. The CDR3 spells CASSFASGVVSYEQYF. The CDR3 nucleotides are TGTGCCAGCAGCTTCGCCAGCGGGGTCGTCTCGTACGAGCAGTACTTC.

The chain joins TRBV7-2 to TRBJ1-2; 9 bases line up with TRBD1. J was trimmed by 5 bases and V by 4 bases; bases with no gene match: 5. The CDR3 runs 14 residues. The germline V gene encodes CDR1 SGHTA and CDR2 FQGNSA. Here the CDR3 DNA reads TGTGCCAGCAGCTCACAGGGGGCGGAGTATGGCTACACCTTC. Its translation: CASSSQGAEYGYTF.

The chain carries TRBV25-1 and TRBJ2-7; tentative D call: TRBD1 (6 bases). V was cut by 6 bases and J by 3 bases, with 15 bases left in between. Germline lookup yields CDR1 MGHDK and CDR2 SYGVNS. CDR3 length: 14 residues. The CDR3 DNA sequence: TGTGCCAGCAGCAGGGGAACTGGCCACTACGAGCAGTACTTC. This gives the protein CASSRGTGHYEQYF.

The chain is built from TRBV5-1 and TRBJ1-6; 11 nucleotides agree with TRBD1. This CDR3 has 17 residues. The V gene end was trimmed by 2 bases and the J gene end by 9 bases; junction bases not matched to a gene: 10. CDR1 and CDR2 from the germline V gene are SGHRS and YFSETQ. CDR3 bases: TGCGCCAGCAGCTTCCGGACAGGGGGCGCAGATAGTTCACCCCTCCACTTT. This sequence encodes CASSFRTGGADSSPLHF.

Notes on this clone: Mismatch with germline at one junction end may stem from a read error. The chain has TRBV7-3 and TRBJ2-1; D ambiguous. Germline V gene sequence: CDR1 SGHTA, CDR2 FQGTGA. CDR3 length: 13 residues. The CDR3 DNA follows: TGTGCCAGCAGCTCTACAGAATACAATGAACAGTTCTTC. Translating gives CASSSTEYNEQFF.

The V gene is TRBV30, the J gene TRBJ1-6; TRBD1 matches at 9 bases. Germline CDR1 is GTSNPN and CDR2 is SVGIG (reference sequence). There are 15 residues in the CDR3. The ends lost 5 bases at V and 3 bases at J; junction bases unmatched: 5. The CDR3 spells CAWGRQGDYNSPLHF. The CDR3 nucleotides are TGTGCCTGGGGGAGACAGGGGGACTATAATTCACCCCTCCACTTT.

This clone has just a few counts. This chain joins TRBV4-2 and TRBJ1-1, with D maybe TRBD1 (6 bases). Looked up from germline, CDR1 is LGHNA and CDR2 is YNFKEQ. Trimming took 0 bases from V and 5 from J, leaving 16 bases between them. The CDR3 runs 16 residues. CDR3 nucleotides: TGTGCCAGCAGCCAAGATCCCGCTACAGGGCGGACTGAAGCTTTCTTT. Protein sequence: CASSQDPATGRTEAFF.

This chain uses TRBV11-2 with TRBJ2-3; the D gene is possibly TRBD1 (5 bases). Trimming shortened V by 5 bases and J by 0 bases, and 15 bases separated the two germline ends. Per germline, CDR1 SGHAT and CDR2 FQNNGV. The CDR3 is 16 amino acids. CDR3 protein: CASSHWGRTSTDTQYF. The CDR3 DNA reads as TGTGCCAGCAGCCACTGGGGCCGAACTAGCACAGATACGCAGTATTTT.

This chain uses TRBV9 with TRBJ1-1, with D possibly TRBD1 on 5 matching bases. Trimming took off 4 bases at V and 11 bases at J, with 15 bases between the two ends. CDR1 is SGDLS and CDR2 is YYNGEE in the germline V gene. This CDR3 region has 12 residues. Written as DNA, the CDR3 is TGTGCCAGCAGCAGCGGGGCCCGGGGGGCTTTCTTT. Residues: CASSSGARGAFF.

The chain combines TRBV30 with TRBJ1-3; maybe TRBD1 (5 bases). The CDR3 has 13 amino acids. Trimming removed 1 base at V and 7 bases at J, with 11 bases between. Germline loops: CDR1 GTSNPN, CDR2 SVGIG (reference sequence). The CDR3 sequence: CAWSGGVGNTIYF. CDR3 DNA: TGTGCCTGGAGTGGGGGGGTTGGGAACACCATATATTTT.

V gene TRBV15 combines with J gene TRBJ1-2; D uncertain. V dropped 0 bases and J dropped 8 bases, with 10 bases sitting between them. CDR1 and CDR2 (germline): LNHNV, YYDKDF (reference sequence). The CDR3 totals 13 residues. DNA for the CDR3: TGTGCCACCAGCAGAGAGCTAGTCAGCGGCTACACCTTC. Translated: CATSRELVSGYTF.

This clone was detected a few times. V usage is TRBV6-1 and J usage is TRBJ2-4, with a possible D match to TRBD2 (6 bases). The CDR3 is 14 residues long. Germline V gives CDR1 MNHNS, CDR2 SASEGT. V was clipped by 6 bases and J by 0 bases, with 9 bases between them. The CDR3 DNA reads as TGTGCCAGCAGCGGGACTGTAGCCAAAAACATTCAGTACTTC. This translates into CASSGTVAKNIQYF.

The chain combines TRBV12-5 with TRBJ2-3; 9 bases align to TRBD2. Germline-derived CDR1 and CDR2 are LGHNT and FRNRAP. There are 20 residues in the CDR3. V gave up 6 bases and J gave up 2 bases; unmatched junction bases: 21. CDR3 sequence reads: CASGFLLKAGGPGPTDTQYF. CDR3 DNA sequence: TGTGCTAGTGGCTTTCTGCTTAAGGCGGGGGGGCCGGGCCCCACAGATACGCAGTATTTT.

In its sample, this clone was seen a few times. The V and J genes are TRBV7-2 and TRBJ1-3, with D tentatively TRBD1 (6 bases). V gave up 5 bases and J gave up 1 base, with 12 bases separating them. The CDR3 consists of 15 residues. The germline V gene encodes CDR1 SGHTA and CDR2 FQGNSA. For the CDR3, the DNA is TGTGCCAGCAGCCTCCTAACAGGGTCTGGAAACACCATATATTTT. Protein product: CASSLLTGSGNTIYF.

V is TRBV5-6 and J is TRBJ2-2, with D tentatively TRBD1 (5 bases). V lost 3 bases, J lost 6 bases, and 9 bases lay in between. Per germline, CDR1 SGHDT and CDR2 YYEEEE. This CDR3 has 13 residues. This CDR3 is CASSSRVAGELFF. For the CDR3, the DNA is TGTGCCAGCAGCTCCAGGGTAGCCGGGGAGCTGTTTTTT.

Of note for this clone: One end of the junction does not line up with germline, which may come from a read error. The V call is TRBV7-3, the J call TRBJ2-1; 8 bases line up with TRBD2. Germline V gives CDR1 SGHTA, CDR2 FQGTGA. The CDR3 has 15 amino acids. The CDR3 loop is CASTLGAGANNEQFF. The CDR3 DNA reads TGTGCCAGCACCTTAGGAGCGGGGGCTAACAATGAGCAGTTCTTC.

V and J are TRBV7-2 and TRBJ2-3; D unclear. CDR1 is SGHTA and CDR2 is FQGNSA in the germline V gene. CDR3 length: 15 amino acids. V lost 0 bases and J 2 bases, leaving 9 bases between the germline ends. DNA of the CDR3: TGTGCCAGCAGCTTAGCGCAGGTTTCCACAGATACGCAGTATTTT. Translating gives CASSLAQVSTDTQYF.

The chain couples TRBV18 to TRBJ1-1; TRBD1 is a possible D gene (5 bases). The CDR3 loop spans 14 amino acids. Germline CDR1 reads KGHSH; CDR2 reads LQKENI. V dropped 3 bases and J dropped 1 base, with 9 bases sitting between them. Here the CDR3 DNA reads TGTGCCAGCTCACCGGCGGGGCGGAACACTGAAGCTTTCTTT. Translation: CASSPAGRNTEAFF.

J is TRBJ2-5 and V is TRBV5-1, with 7 bases aligning to TRBD1. The CDR3 length is 16 residues. Looked up from germline, CDR1 is SGHRS and CDR2 is YFSETQ. Germline trimming cut 2 bases from V and 2 bases from J; bases unmatched to any gene: 9. CDR3 in DNA: TGCGCCAGCAGCTTTGGACAGGTCTCGAAGCAAGAGACCCAGTACTTC. It yields the protein CASSFGQVSKQETQYF.

The chain couples TRBV19 to TRBJ2-3; TRBD2 aligns across 9 bases. This CDR3 contains 13 residues. V was clipped by 9 bases and J by 6 bases; unmatched bases: 7. The germline CDR1 and CDR2 sequences are LNHDA and SQIVND (reference sequence). CDR3 loop: CASAGGDRDTQYF. In DNA form, the CDR3 reads TGTGCCAGCGCGGGGGGGGATCGGGATACGCAGTATTTT.

This chain joins TRBV28 and TRBJ1-2; the D is unclear. The V gene lost 5 bases and the J gene lost 7 bases, with 17 bases spanning the gap. Germline lookup yields CDR1 MDHEN and CDR2 SYDVKM. The CDR3 consists of 14 residues. CDR3 residues: CASSIEVGGFGYTF. The CDR3 bases are TGTGCCAGCAGTATAGAGGTAGGAGGGTTTGGCTACACCTTC.

This sequence joins TRBV6-1 and TRBJ2-7; D is perhaps TRBD1 (5 bases). Per the germline V gene, CDR1 is MNHNS and CDR2 is SASEGT. V was shortened by 3 bases and J by 0 bases, with 12 bases between the two germline ends. The CDR3 has 15 amino acids. The CDR3 protein is CASSDGTGRSYEQYF. CDR3 DNA: TGTGCCAGCAGTGACGGAACAGGTCGCTCCTACGAGCAGTACTTC.

The chain links TRBV2 to TRBJ2-4, with D possibly being TRBD2 (6 bases). The germline V gene has CDR1 SNHLY and CDR2 FYNNEI. V dropped 6 bases and J dropped 5 bases, with 14 bases sitting between them. CDR3 length: 14 residues. CDR3: CASRSLAEENIQYF. DNA for the CDR3: TGTGCCAGCAGATCACTAGCCGAGGAAAACATTCAGTACTTC.

The chain couples TRBV4-1 to TRBJ1-6, with 9 bases identical to TRBD1. Germline assignment: CDR1 MGHRA and CDR2 YSYEKL. The CDR3 consists of 14 residues. Losses at the gene ends were 4 bases for V and 7 bases for J; bases not matched to a gene: 2. The CDR3 spells CASSPGQGNSPLHF. CDR3 DNA sequence: TGCGCCAGCAGCCCGGGACAGGGAAATTCACCCCTCCACTTT.

This clone was seen just once. The chain couples TRBV5-1 to TRBJ2-5; a possible D gene is TRBD2 (6 bases). Trimming removed 3 bases at V and 0 bases at J, with 12 bases between. The CDR3 consists of 15 residues. From germline, CDR1 is SGHRS and CDR2 YFSETQ. CDR3 in amino acids: CASSSGTLNQETQYF. The CDR3 bases are TGCGCCAGCAGCTCCGGGACTTTAAACCAAGAGACCCAGTACTTC. The whole variable domain, filled in from reference TRBV5-1 and TRBJ2-5, reads KAGVTQTPRYLIKTRGQQVTLSCSPISGHRSVSWYQQTPGQGLQFLFEYFSETQRNKGNFPGRFSGRQFSNSRSEMNVSTLELGDSALYLCASSSGTLNQETQYFGPGTRLLVL.

V and J are TRBV20-1 and TRBJ2-1; D not certain. The CDR3 runs to 10 residues. Trimming left V 4 bases short and J 9 bases short, with 7 bases between. Germline V gene sequence: CDR1 DFQATT, CDR2 SNEGSKA (reference sequence). The CDR3 spells CSATRGEQFF. DNA of the CDR3: TGCAGTGCTACTAGAGGTGAGCAGTTCTTC.